These 3 T cell receptor beta chains originate from one sample sequenced in a study of blood T cells in healthy people across ages. With a J-beta primer mix and a sample-barcoded 5' primer, a second PCR ran roughly 7 to 11 cycles. TCRdb re-analysed the 5' RACE reads in MiXCR, keeping a single row per CDR3 protein. The table shows over 950,000 distinct CDR3 sequences, with just over 50% occurring only once. Sequences were obtained from blood. The receptors derive from a woman aged 55-70 years in good health.

Concerning this clonotype itself: Germline is not matched at one junction end, which may reflect a read error. This chain links TRBV12-3 or TRBV12-4 with TRBJ2-5, with 13 bases aligning to TRBD2. This CDR3 has 18 amino acids. The CDR3 loop is CANSLGLAGEWLGETQYF. For the CDR3, the DNA is TGTGCCAACAGTTTAGGACTAGCGGGAGAATGGTTAGGAGAGACCCAGTACTTC.

The chain uses TRBV7-8 and TRBJ2-7; the match to TRBD2 covers 14 bases. The end of the DNA aligns better with TRBJ2-5, so the J call may be wrong. The CDR3 has 14 residues. Germline V CDR1 and CDR2: SGHVS, FQNEAQ. The CDR3 DNA follows: TGTGCCAGCATTGAGACTAGCGGGAGGGGGACCCAGTACTTC. It is translated as CASIETSGRGTQYF.

The V call is TRBV4-1, the J call TRBJ2-2, with 9 bases matching TRBD1. The V gene's germline CDR1 is MGHRA and CDR2 YSYEKL. This CDR3 spans 16 amino acids. Germline trimming cut 4 bases from V and 4 bases from J; bases unmatched to any gene: 7. CDR3 nucleotide sequence: TGCGCCAGCAGCCTACGACAGGGGGATTCCACCGGGGAGCTGTTTTTT. Amino acids: CASSLRQGDSTGELFF.